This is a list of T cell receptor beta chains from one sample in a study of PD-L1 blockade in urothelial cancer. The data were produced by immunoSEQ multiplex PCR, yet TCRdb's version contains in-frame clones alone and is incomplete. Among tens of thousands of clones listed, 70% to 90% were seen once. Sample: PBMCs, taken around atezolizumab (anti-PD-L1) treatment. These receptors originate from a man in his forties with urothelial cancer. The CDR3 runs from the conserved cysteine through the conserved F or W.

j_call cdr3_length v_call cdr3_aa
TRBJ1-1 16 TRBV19 CASSVAGGVISAEAFF
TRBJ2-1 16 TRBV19 CASSDGQQGTYNEQFF
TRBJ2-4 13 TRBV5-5 CASSGTDKNIQYF
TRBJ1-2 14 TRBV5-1 CASSSGERDYGYTF
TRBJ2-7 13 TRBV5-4 CASSLGRAYEQYF
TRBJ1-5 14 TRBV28 CAGQKMGGNQPQHF
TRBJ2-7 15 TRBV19 CASSPEGAFGFEQYF
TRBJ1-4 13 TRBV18 CASSPNRNEKLFF
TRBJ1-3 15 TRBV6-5 CASRSDRVAGNTIYF
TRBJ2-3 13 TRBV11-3 CASSFSYTDTQYF
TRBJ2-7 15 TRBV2 CASSVAGGNVYEQYF
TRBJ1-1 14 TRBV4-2 CASSQERWEEGAFF
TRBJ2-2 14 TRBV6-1 CASSDGHRTGELFF
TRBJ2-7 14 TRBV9 CASSTTGLPYEQYF
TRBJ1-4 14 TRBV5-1 CASSFGDKNEKLFF
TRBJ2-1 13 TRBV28 CASSFTPRDEQFF
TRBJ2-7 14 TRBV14 CASSLRIGSYEQYF
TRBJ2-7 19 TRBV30 CAWSVLRLAGGPGTYEQYF
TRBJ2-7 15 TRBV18 CASSLGTATTYEQYF
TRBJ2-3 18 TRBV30 CAWSARAAAFLSTDTQYF
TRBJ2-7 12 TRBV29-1 CSARQGSYEQYF
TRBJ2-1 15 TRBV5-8 CASSFGSGRAPEQFF
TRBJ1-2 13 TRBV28 CATLVLEGYGYTF
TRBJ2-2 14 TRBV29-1 CSVLLDRATGELFF
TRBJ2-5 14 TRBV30 CAWRIRGGRETQYF
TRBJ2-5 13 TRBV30 CAWRREGTETQYF
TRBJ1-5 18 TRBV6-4 CASSDWDRGSFSNQPQHF